This T cell receptor beta chain was identified during a study of glioma-infiltrating T cells. Study findings and constraints: Non-neoplastic patients had below-expected tissue-blood divergence, while all gliomas exceeded expectation. Tissue and blood shared very few CDR3 sequences.

About this clonotype: Its target is unknown.

Using RNA template, CDR3s of TCR alpha and beta were amplified with iRepertoire arm-PCR. One entry per CDR3 protein, called by TCRdb with MiXCR from the multiplex PCR reads. The sample has some 40,000 distinct CDR3 sequences, 20% to 25% seen once. The CDR3 extends over 12 amino acids. V lost 2 bases, J lost 1 base, and 5 bases lay in between. The germline V gene has CDR1 GTSNPN and CDR2 SVGIG (reference sequence). This sequence joins TRBV30 and TRBJ1-1; D is uncertain. What was sequenced was glioma tissue, nonneoplastic brain tissue, or PBMCs (not recorded which). This TCR was recovered from a human donor with low-grade glioma or glioblastoma, undergoing nonglioma brain surgery, or in good health (not recorded which). The CDR3 protein is CAWSYANTEAFF. The DNA for the CDR3 is TGTGCCTGGAGTTACGCGAACACTGAAGCTTTCTTT.